Each of the 17 T cell receptor beta chains below was sequenced from the same sample in a study of T cells in Graves' hyperthyroidism and ophthalmopathy. From RNA transcripts, TCR beta CDR3 regions were amplified. An initial round of RT-PCR targeting the TCR CDR3 relied on the HTBI primer set. TCRdb recomputed calls from the multiplex PCR reads with MiXCR, one row per CDR3 protein. The repertoire consists of 530,000 or so distinct CDR3 sequences, with 15% to 20% occurring once and the leading ten covering 17%. Sample: blood. The origin of the receptors is a woman aged 18-29 years with Graves' ophthalmopathy.

This rearrangement joins TRBV19 to TRBJ1-4, with no clear D. This CDR3 region has 14 residues. The ends were cut back, 7 bases at V and 0 bases at J, with 9 bases in the middle. Germline V lookup: CDR1 LNHDA, CDR2 SQIVND (reference sequence). The CDR3 protein is CASKPTATNEKLFF. DNA of the CDR3: TGTGCCAGTAAACCCACCGCAACTAATGAAAAACTGTTTTTT.

The table lists this clonotype with a few counts. The V call is TRBV6-1, the J call TRBJ1-1; unclear D gene. The CDR3 sequence is 13 residues long. V lost 6 bases, J lost 3 bases, and 11 bases lay in between. The germline gives CDR1 MNHNS, CDR2 SASEGT. The CDR3 DNA follows: TGTGCCAGCAGCCCTCCCGAGCACACTGAAGCTTTCTTT. Translating gives CASSPPEHTEAFF.

The table lists this clonotype with many counts. The genes are TRBV2 and TRBJ1-1; no clear D gene. This CDR3 spans 13 amino acids. The V gene lost 6 bases and the J gene lost 1 base, with 9 bases spanning the gap. From germline, CDR1 is SNHLY and CDR2 FYNNEI. CDR3 sequence: CASRVRWNTEAFF. For the CDR3, the DNA is TGTGCCAGCAGAGTTCGATGGAACACTGAAGCTTTCTTT.

The chain has TRBV28 and TRBJ2-1; a possible D gene is TRBD1 (6 bases). Per the germline V gene, CDR1 is MDHEN and CDR2 is SYDVKM. This CDR3 region has 14 residues. V lost 5 bases, J lost 5 bases, and 13 bases lay in between. CDR3 in amino acids: CASSLLDSNNEQFF. The CDR3 DNA sequence: TGTGCCAGCAGTCTACTGGACAGCAACAATGAGCAGTTCTTC. Complete variable domain (other parts from reference TRBV28 and TRBJ2-1): DVKVTQSSRYLVKRTGEKVFLECVQDMDHENMFWYRQDPGLGLRLIYFSYDVKMKEKGDIPEGYSVSREKKERFSLILESASTNQTSMYLCASSLLDSNNEQFFGPGTRLTVL.

This clonotype showed up many times. V is TRBV20-1 and J is TRBJ2-5, with 11 bases lining up with TRBD2. Germline loops: CDR1 DFQATT, CDR2 SNEGSKA (reference sequence). V was clipped by 6 bases and J by 2 bases; unmatched bases: 5. CDR3 length equals 14 residues. CDR3 sequence: CSASGTSGQETQYF. The CDR3 coding sequence is TGCAGTGCCTCCGGGACTAGCGGACAAGAGACCCAGTACTTC.

Remarks on this clonotype: This may be a read error, as it is one base from a much larger clone. V and J are TRBV28 and TRBJ2-1; the D gene is possibly TRBD1 (6 bases). V gave up 8 bases and J gave up 7 bases, with 21 bases separating them. The CDR3 has 15 residues. From germline, CDR1 is MDHEN and CDR2 SYDVKM. The CDR3 loop reads CASDPVGAPSNEQFF. CDR3 DNA: TGTGCCAGCGATCCAGTGGGGGCACCTTCGAATGAGCAGTTCTTC.

This clonotype was counted a few times. This chain connects TRBV7-9 to TRBJ2-3; no clear D. CDR3 length equals 12 residues. With 5 bases removed from V and 1 base from J, the gap between germline ends came to 4 bases. Germline CDR1 reads SEHNR; CDR2 reads FQNEAQ (reference sequence). Written as DNA, the CDR3 is TGTGCCAGCAGCATTGGCACAGATACGCAGTATTTT. This sequence encodes CASSIGTDTQYF.

There are a few counts of this clonotype. The rearrangement uses TRBV6-1 and TRBJ1-2, with TRBD1 as a possible D gene (5 bases). CDR1 and CDR2 (germline): MNHNS, SASEGT. V was clipped by 5 bases and J by 5 bases, with 18 bases between them. CDR3 length: 15 residues. The DNA of the CDR3 is TGTGCCAGCAGTAGAAGGGTAGGGGCCCCTTATGGCTACACCTTC. This translates into CASSRRVGAPYGYTF.

This clonotype was observed many times. The V gene is TRBV5-1, the J gene TRBJ1-5, with 9 bases matching TRBD1. This CDR3 spans 13 amino acids. The V gene's germline CDR1 is SGHRS and CDR2 YFSETQ. J lost 5 bases, V lost 8 bases, and 5 bases had no gene match. The CDR3 sequence: CASQDRGHQPQHF. CDR3 coding DNA: TGCGCCAGTCAGGACAGGGGACATCAGCCCCAGCATTTT.

This clonotype was counted ten times or more. The chain recombines TRBV28 with TRBJ2-7; TRBD1 matches 7 bases. CDR3 size: 15 residues. The trim removed 4 bases at V and 5 bases at J, leaving 11 bases unmatched. Per germline, CDR1 MDHEN and CDR2 SYDVKM. The CDR3 DNA reads TGTGCCAGCAGTTCCCTAGGGACAGCCTTCGACGAGCAGTACTTC. The encoded protein is CASSSLGTAFDEQYF.

The V and J genes are TRBV28 and TRBJ2-7; no firm D call. Germline V gene data show CDR1 as MDHEN and CDR2 as SYDVKM. This CDR3 spans 15 amino acids. The ends were cut back, 5 bases at V and 0 bases at J, with 14 bases in the middle. The CDR3: CASSPPRLSSYEQYF. The CDR3 nucleotides are TGTGCCAGCAGTCCCCCAAGGTTGAGCTCCTACGAGCAGTACTTC.

This clonotype was counted at least ten times. This chain connects TRBV15 to TRBJ2-3; 9 bases match TRBD2. The CDR3 runs to 16 residues. Germline V CDR1 and CDR2: LNHNV, YYDKDF (reference sequence). V was pared by 3 bases and J by 5 bases, with 9 bases of the junction left unmatched. DNA for the CDR3: TGTGCCACCAGCAGCCTAATAGCGGGAGTGAAAGATACGCAGTATTTT. It is translated as CATSSLIAGVKDTQYF. Using reference TRBV15 and TRBJ2-3 for the parts outside the CDR3, the full variable domain is DAMVIQNPRYQVTQFGKPVTLSCSQTLNHNVMYWYQQKSSQAPKLLFHYYDKDFNNEADTPDNFQSRRPNTSFCFLDIRSPGLGDTAMYLCATSSLIAGVKDTQYFGPGTRLTVL.

This clonotype was observed a handful of times. This rearrangement joins TRBV5-1 to TRBJ1-6, with 10 bases aligning to TRBD1. Unmatched junction bases numbered 6, after V lost 4 bases and J lost 8 bases. Germline V lookup: CDR1 SGHRS, CDR2 YFSETQ. This CDR3 is 15 amino acids long. CDR3 loop: CASSLGTGDDSPLHF. The DNA of the CDR3 is TGCGCCAGCAGCCTGGGGACAGGGGATGATTCACCCCTCCACTTT.

This clonotype was recorded many times. V is TRBV13 and J is TRBJ2-1; maybe TRBD2 (5 bases). V was shortened by 5 bases and J by 6 bases, with 14 bases between the two germline ends. The CDR3 runs 14 residues. In germline, CDR1 is PRHDT, CDR2 FYEKMQ (reference sequence). CDR3 sequence reads: CASSPSGLLNEQFF. The CDR3 bases are TGTGCCAGCAGCCCCTCCGGACTTCTCAATGAGCAGTTCTTC.

V gene TRBV5-8 combines with J gene TRBJ1-3; D is possibly TRBD1 (5 bases). The CDR3 spans 16 residues. Trimming cost V 6 bases and J 1 base, with 17 bases left between them. The germline V gene encodes CDR1 SGHTS and CDR2 YDEGEE. CDR3 nucleotide sequence: TGTGCCAGCACCAGGTGGGGACTGGGATCTGGAAACACCATATATTTT. Translation gives CASTRWGLGSGNTIYF. Drawing the rest from reference TRBV5-8 and TRBJ1-3, the complete variable domain is EAGVTQSPTHLIKTRGQQATLRCSPISGHTSVYWYQQALGLGLQFLLWYDEGEERNRGNFPPRFSGRQFPNYSSELNVNALELEDSALYLCASTRWGLGSGNTIYFGEGSWLTVV.

In this sample, this clonotype turned up a few times. The rearrangement links TRBV4-3 to TRBJ2-1; no reliable D call. Per the germline V gene, CDR1 is LGHNA and CDR2 is YSLEER. The CDR3 spans 14 residues. Trimming removed 0 bases at V and 4 bases at J, with 7 bases between. The CDR3 is CASSQENRYNEQFF. DNA of the CDR3: TGCGCCAGCAGCCAAGAAAACCGGTACAATGAGCAGTTCTTC.

This clonotype appeared many times. The chain joins TRBV7-2 to TRBJ1-6; 9 bases are a match to TRBD1. CDR3 length: 14 amino acids. Germline V gene sequence: CDR1 SGHTA, CDR2 FQGNSA. The J segment lost 10 bases and the V segment lost 4 bases, leaving 5 bases of the junction unmatched. CDR3 in DNA: TGTGCCAGCAGCTCAGACAGGGGGGGATCACCCCTCCACTTT. Encoded protein: CASSSDRGGSPLHF.